The rows below give T cell receptor beta chains drawn from one sample of a study of CD8 T cells in ankylosing spondylitis. MiXCR, run by TCRdb on the 5' RACE reads, gives a single entry per CDR3 protein. The profile covers approximately 220,000 distinct CDR3 sequences, with roughly 26% appearing a single time and just over 6.5% taken by the ten largest. The specimen sequenced was blood, either unsorted or a sorted T cell fraction (not recorded which). The receptors were gathered from a male donor with ankylosing spondylitis or in good health (not recorded which). The CDR3 runs from the conserved cysteine through the conserved F or W. The D gene is left open where the match is weak. Size is omitted from some rows. Given values are once, few, many or a class for expanded clones.

D: TRBD2
V: TRBV20-1
size: .
J: TRBJ2-1
DNA: TGCAGTGCTAGAAGGACTAGCGGGATTAGTGAGCAGTTCTTC
CDR3: CSARRTSGISEQFF

D: TRBD1
V: TRBV20-1
size: many
J: TRBJ1-6
DNA: TGCAGTGCTAGAGATAGGTTAGGACAGGGCAAATCACCCCTCCACTTT
CDR3: CSARDRLGQGKSPLHF

D: .
V: TRBV6-5
size: .
J: TRBJ1-1
DNA: TGTGCCAGCAGTTACTCCTTCGGGGGGGGTACTGAAGCTTTCTTT
CDR3: CASSYSFGGGTEAFF

D: .
V: TRBV7-3
size: many
J: TRBJ2-7
DNA: TGTGCCAGCAGCTTAACTAGGGCCGACGAGCAGTACTTC
CDR3: CASSLTRADEQYF

D: TRBD2
V: TRBV7-2
size: many
J: TRBJ2-1
DNA: TGTGCCAGCAGCTGGCTAGCGGGAGTACTTGAGCAGTTCTTC
CDR3: CASSWLAGVLEQFF

D: .
V: TRBV4-2
size: many
J: TRBJ1-5
DNA: TGTGCCAGCAGTTGGACAGATAGCAATCAGCCCCAGCATTTT
CDR3: CASSWTDSNQPQHF

D: TRBD1
V: TRBV29-1
size: few
J: TRBJ1-1
DNA: TGCAGCGTTGACTCAGGGGGAGGCGCTTTCTTT
CDR3: CSVDSGGGAFF

D: TRBD2
V: TRBV9
size: many
J: TRBJ2-3
DNA: TGTGCCAGCAGCGCCTTACTAGCGGGAGCCACAGATACGCAGTATTTT
CDR3: CASSALLAGATDTQYF

D: .
V: TRBV5-1
size: many
J: TRBJ2-7
DNA: TGCGCCAGCAGCTTGGCCTGGGGTAGCGGATCTCCTAACGAGCAGTACTTC
CDR3: CASSLAWGSGSPNEQYF

D: .
V: TRBV20-1
size: .
J: TRBJ1-2
DNA: TGCAGTGCTGAAGGAGTGAACTATGGCTACACCTTC
CDR3: CSAEGVNYGYTF